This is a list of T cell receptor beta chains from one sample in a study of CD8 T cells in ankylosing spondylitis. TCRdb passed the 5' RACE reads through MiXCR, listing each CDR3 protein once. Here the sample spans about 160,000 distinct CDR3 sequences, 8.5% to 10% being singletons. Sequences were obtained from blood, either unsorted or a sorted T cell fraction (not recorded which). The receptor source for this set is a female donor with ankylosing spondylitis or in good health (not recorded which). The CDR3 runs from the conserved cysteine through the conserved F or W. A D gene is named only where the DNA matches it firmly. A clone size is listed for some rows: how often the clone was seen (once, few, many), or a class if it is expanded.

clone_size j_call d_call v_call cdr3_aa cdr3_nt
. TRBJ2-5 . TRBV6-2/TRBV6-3 CASSYSLETQYF TGTGCCAGCAGTTACTCGCTGGAGACCCAGTACTTC
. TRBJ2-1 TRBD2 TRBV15 CATSRDKAGGPDEQFF TGTGCCACCAGCAGAGATAAGGCGGGAGGGCCGGATGAGCAGTTCTTC
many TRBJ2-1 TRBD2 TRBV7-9 CASSLSGLGGEQFF TGTGCCAGCAGCTTAAGCGGCCTGGGGGGGGAGCAGTTCTTC
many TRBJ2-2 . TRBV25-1 CASSEYFASTGELFF TGTGCCAGCAGTGAATATTTTGCTAGCACCGGGGAGCTGTTTTTT
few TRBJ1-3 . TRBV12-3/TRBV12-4 CATLQSSGNTIYF TGTGCCACCTTACAGAGCTCTGGAAACACCATATATTTT
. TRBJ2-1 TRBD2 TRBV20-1 CCARDRTSPIDNEQFF TGCTGTGCTAGAGACCGGACTAGCCCTATCGACAATGAGCAGTTCTTC
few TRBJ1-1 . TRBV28 CASSLAATEAFF TGTGCCAGCAGTTTGGCGGCCACTGAAGCTTTCTTT
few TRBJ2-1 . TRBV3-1 CASSQSPGRDEQFF TGTGCCAGCAGCCAATCACCGGGAAGGGATGAGCAGTTCTTC
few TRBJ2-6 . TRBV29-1 CSVRDASFSGANVLTF TGCAGCGTTCGGGACGCGAGCTTCTCTGGGGCCAACGTCCTGACTTTC
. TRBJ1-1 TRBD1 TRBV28 CASSAPRRGHTEAFF TGTGCCAGCAGTGCACCCCGCAGGGGGCACACTGAAGCTTTCTTT
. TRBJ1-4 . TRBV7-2 CASSSHRVREKLFF TGTGCCAGCAGCTCTCACAGGGTTAGGGAAAAACTGTTTTTT
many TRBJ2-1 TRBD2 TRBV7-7 CASSRGLAGYNEQFF TGTGCCAGCAGTCGTGGACTAGCGGGGTACAATGAGCAGTTCTTC
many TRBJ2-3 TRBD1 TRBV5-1 CASSFSRTGMGDTQYF TGCGCCAGCAGCTTTTCTCGGACAGGGATGGGAGATACGCAGTATTTT